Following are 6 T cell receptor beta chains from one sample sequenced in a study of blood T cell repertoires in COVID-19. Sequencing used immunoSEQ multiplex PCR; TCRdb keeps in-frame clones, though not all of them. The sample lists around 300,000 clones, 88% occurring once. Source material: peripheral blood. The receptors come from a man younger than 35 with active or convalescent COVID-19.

The CDR3, as DNA: TGTGCCAGCAGCCGAAATGGGGCGGACACTGAAGCTTTCTTT. This gives the protein CASSRNGADTEAFF. The chain employs TRBV7-9 and TRBJ1-1, with a possible D match to TRBD1 (5 bases). Germline V gives CDR1 SEHNR, CDR2 FQNEAQ (reference sequence). The CDR3 runs 14 residues. With 5 bases removed from V and 3 bases from J, the gap between germline ends came to 13 bases.

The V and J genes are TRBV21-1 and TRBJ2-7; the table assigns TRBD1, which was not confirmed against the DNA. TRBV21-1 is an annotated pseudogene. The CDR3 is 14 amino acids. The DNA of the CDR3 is TGTGCCAGCAGCAAAGAACAGGAGCTCTACGAGCAGTACTTC. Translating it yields CASSKEQELYEQYF.

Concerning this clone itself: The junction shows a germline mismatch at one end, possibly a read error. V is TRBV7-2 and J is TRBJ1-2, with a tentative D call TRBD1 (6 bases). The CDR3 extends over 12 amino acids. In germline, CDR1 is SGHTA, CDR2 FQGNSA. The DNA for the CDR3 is TGTGCCAGCAGCTTAGCGTCGGGGGGCTATTTCTTC. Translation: CASSLASGGYFF. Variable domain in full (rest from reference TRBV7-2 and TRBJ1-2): GAGVSQSPSNKVTEKGKDVELRCDPISGHTALYWYRQSLGQGLEFLIYFQGNSAPDKSGLPSDRFSAERTGGSVSTLTIQRTQQEDSAVYLCASSLASGGYFFGSGTRLTVV.

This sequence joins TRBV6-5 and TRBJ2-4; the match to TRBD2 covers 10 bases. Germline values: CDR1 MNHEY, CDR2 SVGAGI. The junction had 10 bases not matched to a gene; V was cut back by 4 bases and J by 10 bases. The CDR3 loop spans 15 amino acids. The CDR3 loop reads CASSSPKRGGYIQYF. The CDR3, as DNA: TGTGCCAGCAGTTCCCCGAAGCGGGGGGGCTATATTCAGTACTTC.

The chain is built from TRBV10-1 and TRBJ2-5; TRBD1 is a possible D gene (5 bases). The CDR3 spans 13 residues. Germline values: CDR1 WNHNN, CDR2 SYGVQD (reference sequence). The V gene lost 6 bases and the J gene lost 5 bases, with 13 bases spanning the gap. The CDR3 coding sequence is TGCGCCAGCAGCGGACATCCCGGGGAGACCCAGTACTTC. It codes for CASSGHPGETQYF.

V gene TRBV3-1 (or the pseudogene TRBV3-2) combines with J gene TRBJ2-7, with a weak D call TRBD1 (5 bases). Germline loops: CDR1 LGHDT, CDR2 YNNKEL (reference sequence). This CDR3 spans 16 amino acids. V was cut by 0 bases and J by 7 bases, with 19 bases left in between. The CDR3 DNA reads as TGTGCCAGCAGCCAAGATCGGGTGGGGCCGGTAGGAGAGCAGTACTTC. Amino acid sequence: CASSQDRVGPVGEQYF.